Following are 14 T cell receptor beta chains from one sample sequenced in a study of T cell responses to AZD1222 COVID-19 vaccine. Profiling relied on immunoSEQ multiplex PCR, and the TCRdb table lists in-frame clones only, not all of them. The sample consists of about 110,000 clones, 87% of them appearing once. This sample comprised peripheral blood, obtained on day 0 of AZD1222 vaccination. The receptor set was obtained from an adult in good health.

The chain recombines TRBV6-5 with TRBJ2-7; no clear D. Germline-derived CDR1 and CDR2 are MNHEY and SVGAGI. V dropped 4 bases and J dropped 2 bases, with 15 bases sitting between them. The CDR3 consists of 15 residues. The CDR3 here is CASSFSYSGAYEQYF. As DNA, the CDR3 is TGTGCCAGCAGTTTTTCTTACAGTGGGGCCTACGAGCAGTACTTC.

This chain joins TRBV6-1 and TRBJ1-1; a weak D match, TRBD1 (5 bases). Germline CDR1 and CDR2: MNHNS and SASEGT. Trimming removed 2 bases at V and 4 bases at J, with 14 bases between. This CDR3 is built from 15 residues. The CDR3 sequence is CASSELRVGGTEAFF. The CDR3 nucleotides read TGTGCCAGCAGTGAACTGAGGGTCGGGGGCACTGAAGCTTTCTTT.

The V and J genes are TRBV5-5 and TRBJ1-5; D is possibly TRBD1 (5 bases). CDR3 length: 16 residues. Trimming left V 4 bases short and J 6 bases short, with 20 bases between. Germline values: CDR1 SGHKS, CDR2 YYEKEE (reference sequence). The CDR3 nucleotides read TGTGCCAGCAGCCCTACTTGGGGGGGATTGGGTCAGCCCCAGCATTTT. Encoded protein: CASSPTWGGLGQPQHF.

There are a few counts of this clone. This chain connects TRBV30 to TRBJ2-3; 9 bases match TRBD2. The CDR3 has 14 residues. J was trimmed by 4 bases and V by 4 bases; bases with no gene match: 6. The germline CDR1 and CDR2 sequences are GTSNPN and SVGIG (reference sequence). The CDR3 DNA reads TGTGCCTGGATTAGGCGGGGGGGCTCAGATACGCAGTATTTT. Its protein is CAWIRRGGSDTQYF.

This clone came up once. The chain uses TRBV18 and TRBJ1-1, with D tentatively TRBD1 (6 bases). V was cut by 5 bases and J by 3 bases, with 7 bases left in between. The CDR3 covers 12 residues. The germline gives CDR1 KGHSH, CDR2 LQKENI. The CDR3 DNA reads as TGTGCCAGCTCAAACAGGGACACTGAAGCTTTCTTT. This codes for CASSNRDTEAFF.

This CDR3 is CASSHEFGGNGPNEQFF. In DNA, the CDR3 is TGTGCCAGCAGCCACGAATTTGGGGGAAATGGGCCCAATGAGCAGTTCTTC. The chain carries TRBV4-2 and TRBJ2-1; D possibly matches TRBD1 or TRBD2 (5 bases each). Trimming took 3 bases from V and 6 from J, leaving 21 bases between them. Germline V CDR1 and CDR2: LGHNA, YNFKEQ. CDR3 length equals 17 residues.

The CDR3 DNA sequence: TGTGCCTGGAGTCCGGACAGCTATGGCTACACCTTC. Residues: CAWSPDSYGYTF. The rearrangement joins TRBV30 to TRBJ1-2; weak D call: TRBD1 (6 bases). The CDR3 runs 12 residues. CDR1 is GTSNPN, CDR2 SVGIG, per germline (reference sequence). The ends were cut back, 2 bases at V and 4 bases at J, with 8 bases in the middle.

The chain has TRBV6-6 and TRBJ1-5; the match to TRBD1 covers 8 bases. The CDR3 is made up of 15 amino acids. Trimming took 0 bases from V and 6 from J; bases not matched to a gene: 4. The germline CDR1 and CDR2 sequences are MNHNY and SVGAGI (reference sequence). The CDR3 region is CASSYSTGDSQPQHF. The DNA of the CDR3 is TGTGCCAGCAGTTACTCGACAGGGGACAGTCAGCCCCAGCATTTT.

This clone was found a few times. This chain connects TRBV5-1 to TRBJ2-3; D perhaps matches TRBD2 (5 bases). Germline V lookup: CDR1 SGHRS, CDR2 YFSETQ. V was pared by 5 bases and J by 0 bases, with 13 bases between. The CDR3 has 15 amino acids. The CDR3 protein is CASRLDGLSTDTQYF. The DNA of the CDR3 is TGCGCCAGCAGACTCGATGGACTGAGCACAGATACGCAGTATTTT.

Only a few counts were recorded for this clone. CDR3: CASSHETGDYGYTF. Here the CDR3 DNA reads TGTGCCAGCAGCCACGAGACAGGGGACTATGGCTACACCTTC. This chain connects TRBV7-9 to TRBJ1-2, with 8 bases aligning to TRBD1. The trim removed 5 bases at V and 3 bases at J, leaving 5 bases unmatched. The length of the CDR3 is 14 residues. Per germline, CDR1 SEHNR and CDR2 FQNEAQ (reference sequence).

The rearrangement uses TRBV10-3 and TRBJ2-7, with 9 bases that match TRBD1. Germline V lookup: CDR1 ENHRY, CDR2 SYGVKD. Trimming at V came to 7 bases and at J to 5 bases, leaving 9 bases not matched to a gene. The CDR3 has 14 residues. CDR3 amino acids: CAITDNRGRDEQYF. As DNA, the CDR3 is TGTGCCATCACTGATAACAGGGGGCGAGACGAGCAGTACTTC.

The chain employs TRBV7-9 and TRBJ1-2; D is unclear. The germline V gene encodes CDR1 SEHNR and CDR2 FQNEAQ (reference sequence). The CDR3 is 14 residues long. V was trimmed by 1 base and J by 3 bases, leaving 9 bases between them. For the CDR3, the DNA is TGTGCCAGCAGCTTAGAATGGGTAGACTATGGCTACACCTTC. This gives the protein CASSLEWVDYGYTF.

The chain couples TRBV7-8 to TRBJ1-3; D is ambiguous. The CDR3 loop spans 16 amino acids. CDR1 and CDR2 from the germline V gene are SGHVS and FQNEAQ. Trimming pared 0 bases from V and 2 bases from J, leaving 11 bases between. The CDR3 here is CASSLAAGIAGNTIYF. The DNA for the CDR3 is TGTGCCAGCAGCTTAGCGGCGGGGATCGCTGGAAACACCATATATTTT.

V and J are TRBV25-1 and TRBJ1-1, with no clear D. The CDR3 loop spans 13 amino acids. V gave up 7 bases and J gave up 1 base, with 10 bases separating them. Germline CDR1 reads MGHDK; CDR2 reads SYGVNS. This chain's CDR3 is CASTQEENTEAFF. The CDR3, as DNA: TGTGCCAGCACCCAGGAAGAGAACACTGAAGCTTTCTTT. The full variable domain, in which reference TRBV25-1 and TRBJ1-1 provide the parts outside the CDR3, is EADIYQTPRYLVIGTGKKITLECSQTMGHDKMYWYQQDPGMELHLIHYSYGVNSTEKGDLSSESTVSRIRTEHFPLTLESARPSHTSQYLCASTQEENTEAFFGQGTRLTVV.